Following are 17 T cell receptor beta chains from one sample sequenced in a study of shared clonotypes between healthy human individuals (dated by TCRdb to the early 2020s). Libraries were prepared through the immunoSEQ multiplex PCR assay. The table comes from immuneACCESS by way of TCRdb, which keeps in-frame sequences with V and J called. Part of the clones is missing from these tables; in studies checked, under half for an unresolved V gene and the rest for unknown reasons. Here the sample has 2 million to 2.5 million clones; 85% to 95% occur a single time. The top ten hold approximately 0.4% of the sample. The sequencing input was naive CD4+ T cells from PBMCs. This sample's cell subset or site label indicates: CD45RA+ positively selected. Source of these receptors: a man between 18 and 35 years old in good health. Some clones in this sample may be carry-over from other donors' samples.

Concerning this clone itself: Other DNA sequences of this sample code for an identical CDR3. The CDR3 region is CASRRTGNTGELFF. The DNA of the CDR3 is TGCGCCAGCAGACGAACAGGGAACACCGGGGAGCTGTTTTTT. This chain uses TRBV4-3 with TRBJ2-2; a possible D gene is TRBD1 (5 bases). Trimming stripped 6 bases from V and 1 base from J, with 9 bases between. The CDR3 has 14 residues. Germline assignment: CDR1 LGHNA and CDR2 YSLEER.

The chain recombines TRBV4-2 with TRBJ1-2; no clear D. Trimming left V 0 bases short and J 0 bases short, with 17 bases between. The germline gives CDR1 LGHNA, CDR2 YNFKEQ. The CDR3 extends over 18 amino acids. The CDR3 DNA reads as TGTGCCAGCAGCCAAGACTCTGGTCTGAACCTAGCTAACTATGGCTACACCTTC. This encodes CASSQDSGLNLANYGYTF.

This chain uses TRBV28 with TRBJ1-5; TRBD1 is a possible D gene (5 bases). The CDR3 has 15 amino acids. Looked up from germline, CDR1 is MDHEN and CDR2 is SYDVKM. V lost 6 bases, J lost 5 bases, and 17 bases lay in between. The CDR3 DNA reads TGTGCCAGCAGCCCCGGCGGAGAAGGGGATCAGCCCCAGCATTTT. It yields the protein CASSPGGEGDQPQHF.

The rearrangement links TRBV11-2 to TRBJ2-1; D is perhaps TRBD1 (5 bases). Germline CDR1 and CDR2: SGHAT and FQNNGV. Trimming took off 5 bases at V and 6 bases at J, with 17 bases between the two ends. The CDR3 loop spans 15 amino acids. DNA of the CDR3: TGTGCCAGCAGCCTAATTGCAGGGCGGCGCAATGAGCAGTTCTTC. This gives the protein CASSLIAGRRNEQFF.

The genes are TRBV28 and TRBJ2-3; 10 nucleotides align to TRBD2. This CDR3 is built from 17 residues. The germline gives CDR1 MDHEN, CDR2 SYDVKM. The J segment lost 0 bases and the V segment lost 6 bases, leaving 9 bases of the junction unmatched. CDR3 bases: TGTGCCAGCAGCCTTCAGACTAGCGGGTTTAGCACAGATACGCAGTATTTT. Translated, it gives CASSLQTSGFSTDTQYF.

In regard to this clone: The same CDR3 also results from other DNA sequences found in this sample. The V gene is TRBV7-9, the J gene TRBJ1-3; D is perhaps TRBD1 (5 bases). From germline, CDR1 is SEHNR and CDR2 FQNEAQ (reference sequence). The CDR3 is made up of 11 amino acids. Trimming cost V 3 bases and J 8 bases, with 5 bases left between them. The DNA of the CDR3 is TGTGCCAGCAGCTTGGGGGACACCATATATTTT. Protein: CASSLGDTIYF.

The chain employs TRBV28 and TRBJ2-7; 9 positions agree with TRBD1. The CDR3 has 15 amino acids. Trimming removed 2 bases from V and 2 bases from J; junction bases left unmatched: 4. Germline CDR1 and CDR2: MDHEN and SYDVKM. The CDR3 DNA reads TGTGCCAGCAGTTTAGTTGGGACAGGGACCTACGAGCAGTACTTC. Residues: CASSLVGTGTYEQYF.

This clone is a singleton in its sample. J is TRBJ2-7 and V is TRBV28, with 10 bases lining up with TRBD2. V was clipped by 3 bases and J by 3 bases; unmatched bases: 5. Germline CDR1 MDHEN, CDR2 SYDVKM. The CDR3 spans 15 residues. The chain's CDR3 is CASSFSGGTHYEQYF. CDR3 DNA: TGTGCCAGCAGTTTTAGCGGGGGGACTCACTACGAGCAGTACTTC.

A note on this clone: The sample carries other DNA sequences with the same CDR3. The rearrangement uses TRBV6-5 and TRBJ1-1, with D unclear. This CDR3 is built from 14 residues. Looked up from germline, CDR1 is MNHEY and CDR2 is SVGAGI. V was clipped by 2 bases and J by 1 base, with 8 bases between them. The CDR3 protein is CASSYGLRNTEAFF. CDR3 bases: TGTGCCAGCAGTTACGGCCTGAGGAACACTGAAGCTTTCTTT.

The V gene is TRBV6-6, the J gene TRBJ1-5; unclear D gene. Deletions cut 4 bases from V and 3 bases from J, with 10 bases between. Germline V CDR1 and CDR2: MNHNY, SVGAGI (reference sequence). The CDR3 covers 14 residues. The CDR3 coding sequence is TGTGCCAGCAGTTTGTCTAGCCTCAATCAGCCCCAGCATTTT. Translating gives CASSLSSLNQPQHF.

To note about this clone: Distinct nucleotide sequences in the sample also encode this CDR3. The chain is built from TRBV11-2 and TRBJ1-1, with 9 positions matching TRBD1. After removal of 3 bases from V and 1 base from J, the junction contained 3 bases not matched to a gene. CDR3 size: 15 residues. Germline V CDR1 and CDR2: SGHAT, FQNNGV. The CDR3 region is CASSLLGQGNTEAFF. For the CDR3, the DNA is TGTGCCAGCAGCTTGTTGGGACAGGGGAACACTGAAGCTTTCTTT.

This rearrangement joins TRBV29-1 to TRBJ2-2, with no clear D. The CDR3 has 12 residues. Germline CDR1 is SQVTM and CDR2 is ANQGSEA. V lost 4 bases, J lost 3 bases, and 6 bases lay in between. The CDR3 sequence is CSVVRDTGELFF. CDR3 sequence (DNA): TGCAGCGTTGTACGGGACACCGGGGAGCTGTTTTTT.

This CDR3 is CASRSFGQGSETQYF. In nucleotides, the CDR3 is TGTGCCAGTAGGAGCTTCGGACAGGGGAGCGAGACCCAGTACTTC. V and J are TRBV19 and TRBJ2-5, with TRBD1 matching over 9 bases. Per the germline V gene, CDR1 is LNHDA and CDR2 is SQIVND (reference sequence). This CDR3 has 15 residues. The V segment lost 6 bases and the J segment 5 bases; nucleotides outside the gene matches: 10.

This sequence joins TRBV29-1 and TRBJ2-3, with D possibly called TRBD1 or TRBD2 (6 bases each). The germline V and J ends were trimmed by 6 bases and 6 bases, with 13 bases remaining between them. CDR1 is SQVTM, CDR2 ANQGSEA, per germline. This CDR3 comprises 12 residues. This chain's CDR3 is CSVNGGSDTQYF. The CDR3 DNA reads TGCAGCGTCAACGGGGGCTCGGATACGCAGTATTTT.

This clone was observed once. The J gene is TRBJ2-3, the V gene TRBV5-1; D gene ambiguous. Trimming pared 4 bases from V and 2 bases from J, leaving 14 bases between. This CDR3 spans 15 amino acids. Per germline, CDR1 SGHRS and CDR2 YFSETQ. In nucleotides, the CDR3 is TGCGCCAGCAGCCCTGTACAGAGATACACAGATACGCAGTATTTT. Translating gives CASSPVQRYTDTQYF.

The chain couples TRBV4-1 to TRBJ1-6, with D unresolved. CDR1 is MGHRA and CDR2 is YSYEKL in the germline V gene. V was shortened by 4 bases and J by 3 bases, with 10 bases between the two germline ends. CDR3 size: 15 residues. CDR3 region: CASSRVVLYNSPLHF. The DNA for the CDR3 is TGCGCCAGCAGCCGGGTCGTTCTCTATAATTCACCCCTCCACTTT.

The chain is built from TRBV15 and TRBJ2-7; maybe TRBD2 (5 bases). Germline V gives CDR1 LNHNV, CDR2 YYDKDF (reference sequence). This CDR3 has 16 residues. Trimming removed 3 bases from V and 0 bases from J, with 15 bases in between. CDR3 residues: CATSRLVGGFSYEQYF. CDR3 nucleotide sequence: TGTGCCACCAGCAGGTTGGTTGGCGGGTTCTCCTACGAGCAGTACTTC.